The following is a TCR beta chain sequence with its context. Sequencing was performed with immunoSEQ multiplex PCR; in TCRdb, only in-frame clones are kept and a portion is missing. The data contain 300,000 to 400,000 clones, about 87% of them singletons. Recruited during active infection, patients (from Seattle) were subsequently followed longitudinally. The data originate from a study of blood T cell repertoires in COVID-19. Per the germline V gene, CDR1 is LGHNT and CDR2 is FRNRAP. The J segment lost 6 bases and the V segment lost 7 bases, leaving 16 bases of the junction unmatched. The CDR3 runs 17 residues.

The sequenced material came from peripheral blood. The receptor was isolated from a woman between 55 and 75 years old with COVID-19, enrolled during active disease. The V and J genes are TRBV12-5 and TRBJ2-2; 8 nucleotides match TRBD2. DNA of the CDR3: TGTGCTAGTGCCCTGGCAGGGTCGGGGGGGGCCCCCGGGGAGCTGTTTTTT. The encoded protein is CASALAGSGGAPGELFF.